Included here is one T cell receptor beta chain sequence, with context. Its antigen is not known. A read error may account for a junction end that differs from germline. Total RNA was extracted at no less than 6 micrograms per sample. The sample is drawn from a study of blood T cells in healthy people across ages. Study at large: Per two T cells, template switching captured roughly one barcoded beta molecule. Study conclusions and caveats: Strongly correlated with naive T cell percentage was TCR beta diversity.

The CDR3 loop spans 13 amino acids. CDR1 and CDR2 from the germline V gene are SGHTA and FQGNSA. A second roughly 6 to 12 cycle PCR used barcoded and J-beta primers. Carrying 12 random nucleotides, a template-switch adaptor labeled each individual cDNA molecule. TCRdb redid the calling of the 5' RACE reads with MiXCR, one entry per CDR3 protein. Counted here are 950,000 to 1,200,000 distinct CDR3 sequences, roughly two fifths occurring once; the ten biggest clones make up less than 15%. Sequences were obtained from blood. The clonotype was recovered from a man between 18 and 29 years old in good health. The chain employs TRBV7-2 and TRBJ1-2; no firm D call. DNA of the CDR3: TGTGCCAGCAGCTTAGCTACGAGAAACGGCTGCACCTTC. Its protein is CASSLATRNGCTF.